These T cell receptor beta chains were read from a single sample in a study of blood T cells in healthy people across ages. TCRdb re-analysed the 5' RACE reads in MiXCR, keeping a single row per CDR3 protein. This table holds 1.5 million to 2 million distinct CDR3 sequences, about 50% found once. Sequenced sample: blood. The receptors were sampled from a woman aged 40 to 55 in good health. CDR3s include the opening cysteine and the closing phenylalanine or tryptophan. Fields, in order: J gene, clone size, D gene, V gene, CDR3 protein, CDR3 DNA. A D gene is named only where the DNA matches it firmly. A clone size is listed for some rows: how often the clone was seen (once, few, many), or a class if it is expanded.

j_call: TRBJ1-6; clone_size: NA; d_call: NA; v_call: TRBV7-8; cdr3_aa: CASSFDLDSPLHF; cdr3_nt: TGTGCCAGCAGCTTCGATCTGGATTCACCCCTCCACTTT
j_call: TRBJ1-2; clone_size: few; d_call: NA; v_call: TRBV6-1; cdr3_aa: CASSQGSLLYGYTF; cdr3_nt: TGTGCCAGCAGTCAGGGGTCACTTCTCTATGGCTACACCTTC
j_call: TRBJ2-7; clone_size: few; d_call: NA; v_call: TRBV28; cdr3_aa: CASSSHTYEQYF; cdr3_nt: TGTGCCAGCAGTTCCCATACGTACGAGCAGTACTTC
j_call: TRBJ2-7; clone_size: NA; d_call: NA; v_call: TRBV15; cdr3_aa: CATSRVLTYEQYF; cdr3_nt: TGTGCCACCAGCAGGGTGCTTACATACGAGCAGTACTTC
j_call: TRBJ2-1; clone_size: few; d_call: TRBD1; v_call: TRBV7-3; cdr3_aa: CASSRTGANYNEQFF; cdr3_nt: TGTGCCAGCAGCCGGACAGGGGCAAACTACAATGAGCAGTTCTTC
j_call: TRBJ2-3; clone_size: few; d_call: TRBD2; v_call: TRBV28; cdr3_aa: CASSLTLAGGHDTQYF; cdr3_nt: TGTGCCAGCAGTTTAACCCTGGCGGGAGGTCATGATACGCAGTATTTT
j_call: TRBJ2-3; clone_size: NA; d_call: TRBD1; v_call: TRBV6-5; cdr3_aa: CASSHNRGRTDTQYF; cdr3_nt: TGTGCCAGCAGCCACAACAGGGGACGCACAGATACGCAGTATTTT
j_call: TRBJ2-7; clone_size: few; d_call: TRBD1; v_call: TRBV7-2; cdr3_aa: CASTLGPYRGAYEQYF; cdr3_nt: TGTGCCAGCACCCTAGGGCCCTACAGGGGAGCCTACGAGCAGTACTTC
j_call: TRBJ2-1; clone_size: few; d_call: TRBD2; v_call: TRBV10-3; cdr3_aa: CAISESMSGGSYEQFF; cdr3_nt: TGTGCCATCAGTGAGTCGATGTCGGGGGGTAGCTATGAGCAGTTCTTC
j_call: TRBJ1-5; clone_size: NA; d_call: NA; v_call: TRBV20-1; cdr3_aa: CSASGDFNQPQHF; cdr3_nt: TGCAGTGCTAGTGGGGACTTCAATCAGCCCCAGCATTTT
j_call: TRBJ2-5; clone_size: NA; d_call: TRBD2; v_call: TRBV2; cdr3_aa: CASTTAGEETQYF; cdr3_nt: TGTGCCAGCACCACAGCGGGGGAAGAGACCCAGTACTTC
j_call: TRBJ2-5; clone_size: NA; d_call: TRBD2; v_call: TRBV20-1; cdr3_aa: CSARVPSGRTQETQYF; cdr3_nt: TGCAGTGCTAGAGTGCCTAGCGGGAGAACACAAGAGACCCAGTACTTC
j_call: TRBJ1-4; clone_size: few; d_call: NA; v_call: TRBV4-3; cdr3_aa: CASSQDLGAEPLEKLFF; cdr3_nt: TGCGCCAGCAGCCAAGATCTAGGGGCCGAACCTCTTGAAAAACTGTTTTTT
j_call: TRBJ2-1; clone_size: NA; d_call: TRBD2; v_call: TRBV20-1; cdr3_aa: CSAGGLANYNEQFF; cdr3_nt: TGCAGTGCTGGGGGACTAGCGAATTACAATGAGCAGTTCTTC
j_call: TRBJ1-5; clone_size: few; d_call: NA; v_call: TRBV4-2; cdr3_aa: CASSQITSNQPQHF; cdr3_nt: TGTGCCAGCAGCCAGATCACTAGCAATCAGCCCCAGCATTTT
j_call: TRBJ2-1; clone_size: NA; d_call: NA; v_call: TRBV15; cdr3_aa: CATSSRLIQETQFF; cdr3_nt: TGTGCCACCAGCTCGCGACTGATCCAAGAGACCCAGTTCTTC
j_call: TRBJ2-7; clone_size: few; d_call: NA; v_call: TRBV3-1; cdr3_aa: CASSQDIGHPYEQYF; cdr3_nt: TGTGCCAGCAGCCAAGATATAGGACACCCGTACGAGCAGTACTTC
j_call: TRBJ2-7; clone_size: few; d_call: NA; v_call: TRBV5-1; cdr3_aa: CASSRERDFSYEQYF; cdr3_nt: TGCGCCAGCAGCCGGGAAAGGGACTTCTCCTACGAGCAGTACTTC
j_call: TRBJ2-3; clone_size: NA; d_call: NA; v_call: TRBV6-2/TRBV6-3; cdr3_aa: CASTTLGEGPDTQYF; cdr3_nt: TGTGCCAGCACTACCCTGGGGGAAGGCCCAGATACGCAGTATTTT
j_call: TRBJ2-5; clone_size: few; d_call: TRBD2; v_call: TRBV10-3; cdr3_aa: CAISLDPSGGEKETQYF; cdr3_nt: TGTGCCATCAGTCTAGACCCCAGCGGGGGGGAGAAAGAGACCCAGTACTTC
j_call: TRBJ2-7; clone_size: few; d_call: NA; v_call: TRBV5-1; cdr3_aa: CASSAEDSPLDYEQYF; cdr3_nt: TGCGCCAGCAGCGCTGAGGACAGCCCTTTGGACTACGAGCAGTACTTC
j_call: TRBJ2-3; clone_size: NA; d_call: NA; v_call: TRBV20-1; cdr3_aa: CSASPIRGLTDTQYF; cdr3_nt: TGCAGTGCTAGCCCAATAAGGGGCCTCACAGATACGCAGTATTTT
j_call: TRBJ2-2; clone_size: NA; d_call: NA; v_call: TRBV6-5; cdr3_aa: CASNHKRGNTGELFF; cdr3_nt: TGTGCCAGCAACCACAAACGGGGGAACACCGGGGAGCTGTTTTTT
j_call: TRBJ1-2; clone_size: NA; d_call: NA; v_call: TRBV3-1; cdr3_aa: CASSLGFGMGLSGYGYTF; cdr3_nt: TGTGCCAGCAGCCTGGGGTTCGGTATGGGTCTATCGGGCTATGGCTACACCTTC
j_call: TRBJ2-1; clone_size: NA; d_call: NA; v_call: TRBV2; cdr3_aa: CASSIHLQNEQFF; cdr3_nt: TGTGCCAGCAGTATCCACCTCCAAAATGAGCAGTTCTTC
j_call: TRBJ2-3; clone_size: many; d_call: TRBD2; v_call: TRBV7-2; cdr3_aa: CASSLAGLTDTQYF; cdr3_nt: TGTGCCAGCAGTTTAGCGGGGCTCACAGATACGCAGTATTTT
j_call: TRBJ2-2; clone_size: NA; d_call: NA; v_call: TRBV3-1; cdr3_aa: CASSHLGYNTGELFF; cdr3_nt: TGTGCCAGCAGCCACCTGGGCTACAACACCGGGGAGCTGTTTTTT
j_call: TRBJ2-5; clone_size: NA; d_call: TRBD2; v_call: TRBV5-1; cdr3_aa: CASTPGGGRQETQYF; cdr3_nt: TGCGCCAGCACCCCTGGGGGGGGTCGGCAAGAGACCCAGTACTTC
j_call: TRBJ2-1; clone_size: few; d_call: NA; v_call: TRBV7-2; cdr3_aa: CASSSSGQGPNEQFF; cdr3_nt: TGTGCCAGCAGCTCGTCCGGGCAGGGCCCCAATGAGCAGTTCTTC
j_call: TRBJ1-4; clone_size: NA; d_call: NA; v_call: TRBV4-3; cdr3_aa: CASSQAIGITNEKLFF; cdr3_nt: TGCGCCAGCAGCCAAGCGATCGGGATCACTAATGAAAAACTGTTTTTT
j_call: TRBJ1-5; clone_size: NA; d_call: TRBD1; v_call: TRBV6-1; cdr3_aa: CASSKAGTGDQPQHF; cdr3_nt: TGTGCCAGCAGTAAAGCCGGGACAGGGGATCAGCCCCAGCATTTT
j_call: TRBJ2-5; clone_size: NA; d_call: TRBD1; v_call: TRBV3-1; cdr3_aa: CASSQAGQGTETQYF; cdr3_nt: TGTGCCAGCAGCCAAGCCGGACAGGGGACCGAGACCCAGTACTTC
j_call: TRBJ2-3; clone_size: NA; d_call: NA; v_call: TRBV7-9; cdr3_aa: CVSSQGGLAHTDTQYF; cdr3_nt: TGTGTCAGCAGCCAGGGGGGATTAGCCCACACAGATACGCAGTATTTT
j_call: TRBJ2-3; clone_size: NA; d_call: NA; v_call: TRBV6-5; cdr3_aa: CASSKRQIPGTGTQYF; cdr3_nt: TGTGCCAGCAGTAAACGACAGATCCCCGGCACAGGTACGCAGTATTTT
j_call: TRBJ2-5; clone_size: NA; d_call: TRBD1; v_call: TRBV20-1; cdr3_aa: CSAKHRGNEQYF; cdr3_nt: TGCAGTGCTAAACACAGGGGGAATGAGCAGTACTTC
j_call: TRBJ1-4; clone_size: NA; d_call: TRBD1; v_call: TRBV4-1; cdr3_aa: CASSQGGQGEATNEKLFF; cdr3_nt: TGCGCCAGCAGCCAGGGTGGACAGGGGGAGGCAACTAATGAAAAACTGTTTTTT
j_call: TRBJ2-1; clone_size: NA; d_call: NA; v_call: TRBV10-3; cdr3_aa: CAISVGNEQFF; cdr3_nt: TGTGCCATCAGTGTCGGCAATGAGCAGTTCTTC
j_call: TRBJ2-1; clone_size: many; d_call: TRBD2; v_call: TRBV12-3/TRBV12-4; cdr3_aa: CASSLASGGRNEQFF; cdr3_nt: TGTGCCAGCAGTTTAGCGTCGGGGGGAAGGAATGAGCAGTTCTTC
j_call: TRBJ2-1; clone_size: few; d_call: TRBD2; v_call: TRBV4-3; cdr3_aa: CASSQKSGGGPYNEQFF; cdr3_nt: TGCGCCAGCAGCCAAAAATCCGGCGGGGGACCCTACAATGAGCAGTTCTTC
j_call: TRBJ2-1; clone_size: NA; d_call: NA; v_call: TRBV4-2; cdr3_aa: CASSQGLGQHNEQFF; cdr3_nt: TGTGCCAGCAGCCAAGGGCTAGGGCAGCACAATGAGCAGTTCTTC
j_call: TRBJ2-7; clone_size: few; d_call: NA; v_call: TRBV24-1; cdr3_aa: CATSEAVGFDEQYF; cdr3_nt: TGTGCCACCAGTGAGGCCGTCGGCTTTGACGAGCAGTACTTC
j_call: TRBJ2-6; clone_size: NA; d_call: NA; v_call: TRBV6-1; cdr3_aa: CASRKPETGANVLTF; cdr3_nt: TGTGCCAGCAGGAAGCCGGAAACTGGGGCCAACGTCCTGACTTTC
j_call: TRBJ2-5; clone_size: few; d_call: TRBD1; v_call: TRBV4-1; cdr3_aa: CASSQDTGQGVWQETQYF; cdr3_nt: TGCGCCAGCAGCCAAGATACGGGACAGGGGGTATGGCAAGAGACCCAGTACTTC
j_call: TRBJ2-6; clone_size: NA; d_call: TRBD2; v_call: TRBV4-2; cdr3_aa: CASSQDSWTSGGNSGANVLTF; cdr3_nt: TGTGCCAGCAGCCAAGATTCTTGGACTAGCGGGGGAAACTCTGGGGCCAACGTCCTGACTTTC
j_call: TRBJ1-2; clone_size: NA; d_call: TRBD1; v_call: TRBV6-5; cdr3_aa: CASRSGDRGSRGYTF; cdr3_nt: TGTGCCAGCAGGTCCGGGGACAGGGGGTCTCGGGGCTACACCTTC
j_call: TRBJ2-1; clone_size: NA; d_call: NA; v_call: TRBV12-3/TRBV12-4; cdr3_aa: CASSLEGPGHPRNEQFF; cdr3_nt: TGTGCCAGCAGTTTAGAGGGACCGGGACACCCAAGGAATGAGCAGTTCTTC